Sequencing of this TCR beta chain was carried out in a study of CD8+CD57+ T cells in acquired aplastic anemia (dated by TCRdb to the late 2010s). Some background on the complete study: A mean of roughly 2.9 ug of DNA, ranging from about 0.19 to 27.4 ug, was extracted from sorted CD4+ and CD8+ cells. Mean read counts for healthy donor samples were 9 million to 10.8 million for CD4+ cells and 11.0 million for CD8+ cells.

TCR repertoires of sorted CD4+ and CD8+ blood T cells from severe aplastic anemia patients and healthy subjects were deep-sequenced in the study. Ficoll-Paque density gradient centrifugation was used to isolate peripheral blood mononuclear cells. Before DNA extraction, CD4+ and CD8+ T cells were sorted by FACS or by magnetic beads. Results and caveats for the whole study, not just this receptor: Twenty-nine CD8+ CDR3 sequences were shared between patients and controls but appeared highly expressed in patients and within their immunodominant clones. CD8+ Simpson's diversity did not differ significantly between patients and healthy controls (P=0.060).

Profiling of TCR beta VDJ combinations and CDR3 sequences used genomic DNA as the template. An Illumina HiSeq 2000 was the platform used for TCR repertoire sequencing. Per the authors' processing: Repertoires were assessed using TRBV/TRBJ rearrangement plots, CDR3 size and DJ length profiles, and Simpson's diversity index. The most abundant DNA sequence in the deep sequencing data was defined as the immunodominant clone. CDR3 amino acid sequences were screened for sharing across subjects and were compared with published repertoires and the VDJdb database. Using fastp trimming at Q25 and MiXCR clonotype assembly, TCRdb reanalyzed the public sequencing data and kept in-frame beta chains. Each entry merges the rows of one CDR3 protein and shows their most common DNA and genes. These V and J calls originate from TCRdb's pipeline instead of the authors' own analysis. The sample profile shows around 180,000 distinct CDR3 sequences; about 64% of them were found once. 45% to 55% of the sample goes to the ten largest clones.

The germline V end is reduced by 6 bases and the J end by 11 bases; junction bases left unmatched: 11. In the germline V gene, CDR1 corresponds to SQVTM and CDR2 to ANQGSEA. The CDR3 contains 12 residues, cysteine and phenylalanine counted. Just the 36-base CDR3 DNA is kept, in frame starting at base 1. Concerning this clonotype itself: The antigen it recognizes is unknown. Base qualities are not at hand, and no much larger clone is one base apart.

The source of this sequence is a human donor in good health. The sequence is built from TRBV29-1 and TRBJ2-5; TRBD1 matches 8 bases in the middle. The sequencing input was sorted CD4+, CD8+, or CD8+CD57+ T cells (not recorded which) from PBMCs. The CDR3 protein is CSVASHRGEQYF. The nucleotide sequence is TGCAGCGTCGCGAGCCACAGGGGGGAACAGTACTTC.